This is a list of T cell receptor beta chains from one sample in a study of shared clonotypes between healthy human individuals. This table comes from immunoSEQ multiplex PCR, and its TCRdb copy is limited to in-frame clones, with some not included. The data contain 180,000 or so clones, around 93% of them singletons. The sequenced sample was naive CD4+ T cells sorted from blood. These receptors all stem from a woman under 40 in good health. Both conserved end residues are part of each CDR3. Each record gives: D gene, J gene, V gene, clone size, CDR3 DNA, CDR3 protein. D genes are given only for firm matches. Some rows have no size entry. The others give once, few or many, or a class for an expanded clone.

>TRBD2|TRBJ2-1|TRBV28|NA
TGTGCCAGCAGTCCTAGCGGGAGCAAACAGCAGTTCTTC
CASSPSGSKQQFF
>NA|TRBJ2-1|TRBV15|NA
TGTGCCACCAGCAGAGATCTAATTAGGAGGCAGTTCTTC
CATSRDLIRRQFF
>NA|TRBJ2-3|TRBV27|once
TGTGCCAGCAGTTTGACTAGTATAAGCACAGATACGCAGTATTTT
CASSLTSISTDTQYF
>NA|TRBJ1-1|TRBV5-1|once
TGCGCCAGCAGCTCAACAGGACAATACGGGACTGAAGCTTTCTTT
CASSSTGQYGTEAFF
>NA|TRBJ2-3|TRBV7-3|NA
TGTGCCAGCAGCTTTAACGGGAGAGGGCCAGATACGCAGTATTTT
CASSFNGRGPDTQYF
>NA|TRBJ2-3|TRBV7-9|NA
TGTGCCAGCAGCTTACTCCACCGCATAGTATCTAGCACAGATACGCAGTATTTT
CASSLLHRIVSSTDTQYF
>NA|TRBJ1-1|TRBV7-9|NA
TGTGCCAGCAGCCTAACCCGGGCCGAAGCTTTCTTT
CASSLTRAEAFF
>NA|TRBJ1-1|TRBV10-3|NA
TGTGCCATCAGTGAGTCGGGGGGTTTCACTGAAGCTTTCTTT
CAISESGGFTEAFF
>TRBD2|TRBJ2-1|TRBV28|NA
TGTGCCAGCAGTTTACTAGCGGGTGCCGTCTACAATGAGCAGTTCTTC
CASSLLAGAVYNEQFF
>TRBD1|TRBJ1-3|TRBV28|NA
TGTGCCAGCAGGGGACAGGGCACTGGAAACACCATATATTTT
CASRGQGTGNTIYF
>TRBD2|TRBJ2-7|TRBV5-1|NA
TGCGCCAGCAGCACGGGCCTAGCGGGAGTAGACGAGCAGTACTTC
CASSTGLAGVDEQYF
>TRBD2|TRBJ2-1|TRBV7-8|once
TGTGCCAGCAGCTTAGGGGGCCAGCGGGAGGACCACAATGAGCAGTTCTTC
CASSLGGQREDHNEQFF
>NA|TRBJ1-2|TRBV28|NA
TGTGCCAGCAGTTTAGTTCCCCGCGCGGGGGCTAACTATGGCTACACCTTC
CASSLVPRAGANYGYTF
>NA|TRBJ2-7|TRBV5-4|NA
TGTGCCAGCAGCTTGGGGGGGACCGGACCTAGCTCCTACGAGCAGTACTTC
CASSLGGTGPSSYEQYF
>NA|TRBJ2-6|TRBV29-1|NA
TGCAGCGTTGACCTTGGTGGCTCTGGGGCCAACGTCCTGACTTTC
CSVDLGGSGANVLTF
>NA|TRBJ2-1|TRBV6-1|NA
TGTGCCACCCGGGGGCAGTTCTTC
CATRGQFF
>TRBD1|TRBJ2-7|TRBV18|NA
TGTGCCAGCTCACGAAAGACAGGGGACTCCTACGAGCAGTACTTC
CASSRKTGDSYEQYF
>TRBD2|TRBJ2-7|TRBV28|NA
TGTGCCAGCAGTTTGGGAGGGTTGGACGAGCAGTACTTC
CASSLGGLDEQYF
>NA|TRBJ1-2|TRBV7-9|NA
TGTGCCAGCAGCGAGGAGGGGGGCGGACGGTACACCTTC
CASSEEGGGRYTF
>TRBD2|TRBJ2-2|TRBV27|NA
TGTGCCAGCAGTCCACGGACTAGCGGCCTGTACACCGGGGAGCTGTTTTTT
CASSPRTSGLYTGELFF
>NA|TRBJ1-5|TRBV15|NA
TGTGCCACCAGCAGAGACCCGACAGGAGACTATAGCAATCAGCCCCAGCATTTT
CATSRDPTGDYSNQPQHF
>TRBD2|TRBJ2-1|TRBV5-6|NA
TGTGCCAGCAGCTTGGTACTAGCGGGAGGGGGTGAGCAGTTCTTC
CASSLVLAGGGEQFF
>NA|TRBJ2-6|TRBV7-9|NA
TGTGCCAGCAGGTCGGGACCGGGGATAGGTGGGGCCAACGTCCTGACTTTC
CASRSGPGIGGANVLTF
>NA|TRBJ2-2|TRBV5-1|NA
TGCGCCAGCAGCTTGATCTCGGGGGAAGTAACCGGGGAGCTGTTTTTT
CASSLISGEVTGELFF
>NA|TRBJ2-6|TRBV6-1|NA
TGTGCCAGCAGTGAAATGGGACCGCCTGCCTCTGGGGCCAACGTCCTGACTTTC
CASSEMGPPASGANVLTF
>NA|TRBJ2-7|TRBV9|NA
TGTGCCAGCAGCGTAGGTGATCCTAACGGCTCCTACGAGCAGTACTTC
CASSVGDPNGSYEQYF
>TRBD1|TRBJ2-7|TRBV28|NA
TGTGCCAGCTCAACCGGGACAGTTATCTACGAGCAGTACTTC
CASSTGTVIYEQYF